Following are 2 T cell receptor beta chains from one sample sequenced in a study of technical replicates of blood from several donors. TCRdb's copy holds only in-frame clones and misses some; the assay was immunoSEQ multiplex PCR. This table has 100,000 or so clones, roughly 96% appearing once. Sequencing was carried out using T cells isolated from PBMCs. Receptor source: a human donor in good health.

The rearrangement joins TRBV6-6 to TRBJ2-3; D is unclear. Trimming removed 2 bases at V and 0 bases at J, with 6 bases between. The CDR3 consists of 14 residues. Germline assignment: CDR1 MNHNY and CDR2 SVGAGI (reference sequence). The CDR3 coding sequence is TGTGCCAGCAGTTACCTAGTTAGCACAGATACGCAGTATTTT. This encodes CASSYLVSTDTQYF.

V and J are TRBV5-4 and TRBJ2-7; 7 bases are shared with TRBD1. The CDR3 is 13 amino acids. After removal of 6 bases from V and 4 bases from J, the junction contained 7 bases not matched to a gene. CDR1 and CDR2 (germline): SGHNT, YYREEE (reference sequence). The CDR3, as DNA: TGTGCCAGCAACTCCGGGACAGCTTACGAGCAGTACTTC. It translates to CASNSGTAYEQYF.